These 14 T cell receptor beta chains came from one sample sequenced in a study of blood T cells in healthy people across ages (dated by TCRdb to between 2015 and 2016). The library came from 5' RACE. TCRdb records Illumina HiSeq 2500 as the sequencer. A second PCR of about 6 to 11 cycles was run with a J-beta primer mix and a sample-barcoded 5' primer. TCRdb reanalyzed the raw reads on its own, using fastp at Q25 for trimming and MiXCR for clone calling, and kept in-frame beta chains. Each record represents a unique CDR3 protein, reported with the most common genes and DNA among its rows. This sample gives 850,000 or so distinct CDR3 sequences in total; 29% of them show up just once. The ten most abundant clones make up around 16% of the sample. Sequences were obtained from blood. All receptors derive from a woman older than 75 in good health.

The chain links TRBV4-3 to TRBJ2-2; 13 bases are a match to TRBD2. The germline V gene encodes CDR1 LGHNA and CDR2 YSLEER. This CDR3 comprises 19 residues. V lost 1 base and J lost 6; bases outside the gene matches: 11. CDR3 sequence (DNA): TGCGCCAGCAGCCAAGTTCTGGGACTAGCGGGGAACAGGGCCGGGGAGCTGTTTTTT. Its protein is CASSQVLGLAGNRAGELFF.

This clonotype came up many times. This clone may be a read error of a much larger clone one base away. The chain couples TRBV6-5 to TRBJ2-5, with D uncertain. The CDR3 covers 11 residues. Germline CDR1 and CDR2: MNHEY and SVGAGI. Trimming shortened V by 2 bases and J by 5 bases, and 3 bases separated the two germline ends. The CDR3 loop reads CASSYMETQYF. CDR3 coding DNA: TGTGCCAGCAGTTACATGGAGACCCAGTACTTC.

This rearrangement joins TRBV6-5 to TRBJ2-7; D is unclear. The CDR3 has 17 residues. Germline V gene sequence: CDR1 MNHEY, CDR2 SVGAGI. Trimming pared 2 bases from V and 5 bases from J, leaving 22 bases between. The CDR3 region is CASSYSSWGTTPNEQYF. CDR3 DNA sequence: TGTGCCAGCAGTTACAGTTCGTGGGGAACTACCCCCAACGAGCAGTACTTC.

The V call is TRBV5-1, the J call TRBJ1-1; TRBD1 is a possible D gene (6 bases). V lost 0 bases and J lost 2, with 17 bases in between. This CDR3 is 17 amino acids long. Germline values: CDR1 SGHRS, CDR2 YFSETQ. In DNA form, the CDR3 reads TGCGCCAGCAGCTTGGCACGGGGGGCCCACTCAAACACTGAAGCTTTCTTT. Amino acid sequence: CASSLARGAHSNTEAFF.

The chain carries TRBV14 and TRBJ1-1; 8 nucleotides align to TRBD1. J gave up 4 bases and V 3 bases, and 7 bases lay outside the gene matches. The CDR3 has 15 amino acids. Germline loops: CDR1 SGHDN, CDR2 FVKESK. The CDR3 DNA follows: TGTGCCAGCAGCCAGAGGACAGGGAGTACCACTGAAGCTTTCTTT. Translated: CASSQRTGSTTEAFF.

This clonotype appeared a few times. The chain joins TRBV7-2 to TRBJ2-5, with 14 bases aligning to TRBD2. After removal of 5 bases from V and 1 base from J, the junction contained 9 bases not matched to a gene. The CDR3 runs to 18 residues. Germline V gene data show CDR1 as SGHTA and CDR2 as FQGNSA. DNA of the CDR3: TGTGCCAGCAGCCCAAACGGACTAGCGGGGGGTACCCAAGAGACCCAGTACTTC. Its translation is CASSPNGLAGGTQETQYF.

This clonotype was seen a few times. J is TRBJ1-6 and V is TRBV20-1; 7 bases are shared with TRBD1. Germline V gene data show CDR1 as DFQATT and CDR2 as SNEGSKA (reference sequence). J gave up 7 bases and V 5 bases, and 14 bases lay outside the gene matches. This CDR3 has 16 amino acids. The CDR3 nucleotides are TGCAGTGCTCCAGGTTGGGGAGGGGGCTCGAATTCACCCCTCCACTTT. Protein: CSAPGWGGGSNSPLHF.

CDR3 nucleotide sequence: TGTGCCAGCAGTGGGGGGACAGGGGGCTACCATGGCTACACCTTC. Its translation is CASSGGTGGYHGYTF. The chain recombines TRBV2 with TRBJ1-2, with 12 nucleotides matching TRBD1. CDR1 and CDR2 (germline): SNHLY, FYNNEI. V gave up 4 bases and J gave up 6 bases; unmatched junction bases: 6. CDR3 length: 15 residues.

Worth noting for this clonotype: A clone one base away is much larger, so this may be a read error. The CDR3 nucleotides read TGTGCCATCAGTGAGTCGGTCGGCGGGGGGGCCGTTTACAATGAGCAGTACTTC. It encodes CAISESVGGGAVYNEQYF. This rearrangement joins TRBV10-3 to TRBJ2-1; 9 bases are a match to TRBD2. The J call may be incorrect, as the DNA end agrees better with TRBJ2-7. This CDR3 spans 18 amino acids. The germline CDR1 and CDR2 sequences are ENHRY and SYGVKD.

Concerning this clonotype: A read error may explain this, as a much larger clone is one base away. The chain joins TRBV7-9 to TRBJ1-5, with D possibly being TRBD1 (5 bases). V shed 4 bases and J shed 6 bases, with 10 bases lying between them. Germline V gene sequence: CDR1 SEHNR, CDR2 FQNEAQ (reference sequence). There are 13 residues in the CDR3. The CDR3 DNA sequence: TGTGCCAGCAGCTCCTCAGGGAGTCAGCCCCAGCATTTT. Protein product: CASSSSGSQPQHF.

V usage is TRBV19 and J usage is TRBJ2-1, with a weak D call TRBD2 (5 bases). Germline CDR1 LNHDA, CDR2 SQIVND (reference sequence). CDR3 length: 15 residues. V dropped 3 bases and J dropped 2 bases, with 11 bases sitting between them. For the CDR3, the DNA is TGTGCCAGTAGTATTATTCGGGAACCCTACAATGAGCAGTTCTTC. Translated: CASSIIREPYNEQFF.

The J gene is TRBJ2-1, the V gene TRBV11-3; TRBD2 might be the D (6 bases). The germline CDR1 and CDR2 sequences are SGHNT and YENEEA. The length of the CDR3 is 13 residues. Trimming left V 5 bases short and J 7 bases short, with 12 bases between. CDR3 protein: CASSPGGRNEQFF. CDR3 DNA: TGTGCCAGCAGCCCCGGTGGGAGGAATGAGCAGTTCTTC.

Concerning this clonotype itself: This may come from a read error, since a much larger clone is one base off. This chain uses TRBV11-2 with TRBJ2-5; 9 positions agree with TRBD2. This CDR3 has 15 residues. Germline CDR1 SGHAT, CDR2 FQNNGV. Losses at the gene ends were 2 bases for V and 5 bases for J; bases not matched to a gene: 6. CDR3 in DNA: TGTGCCAGCAGCTTAATATCCAGCGGGGGGGAGACCCAGTACTTC. Translated, it gives CASSLISSGGETQYF.

The chain carries TRBV7-2 and TRBJ2-7; D is unclear. Germline V CDR1 and CDR2: SGHTA, FQGNSA. The ends were cut back, 6 bases at V and 2 bases at J, with 11 bases in the middle. The CDR3 has 13 amino acids. CDR3 residues: CASRLSGTYEQYF. The CDR3 DNA follows: TGTGCCAGCAGACTATCCGGAACCTACGAGCAGTACTTC.